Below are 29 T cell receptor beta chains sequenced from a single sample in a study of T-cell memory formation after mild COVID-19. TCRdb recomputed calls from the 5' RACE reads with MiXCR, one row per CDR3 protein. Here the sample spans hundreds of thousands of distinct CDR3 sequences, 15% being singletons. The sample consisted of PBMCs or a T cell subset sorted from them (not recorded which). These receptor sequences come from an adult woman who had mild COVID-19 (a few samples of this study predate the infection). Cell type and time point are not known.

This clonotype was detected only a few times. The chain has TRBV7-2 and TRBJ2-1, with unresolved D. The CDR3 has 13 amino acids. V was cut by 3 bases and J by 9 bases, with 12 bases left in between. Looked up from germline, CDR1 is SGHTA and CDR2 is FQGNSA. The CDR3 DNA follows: TGTGCCAGCAGCTTCCGGTCAACTCCTGAGCAGTTCTTC. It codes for CASSFRSTPEQFF.

The CDR3 bases are TGTGCCAGCAGCGGGGCGGGAGCCCACGGGGAGCTGTTTTTT. Its translation is CASSGAGAHGELFF. The chain recombines TRBV9 with TRBJ2-2; 7 bases align to TRBD2. Germline CDR1 SGDLS, CDR2 YYNGEE. The J segment lost 7 bases and the V segment lost 3 bases, leaving 6 bases of the junction unmatched. The CDR3 totals 14 residues.

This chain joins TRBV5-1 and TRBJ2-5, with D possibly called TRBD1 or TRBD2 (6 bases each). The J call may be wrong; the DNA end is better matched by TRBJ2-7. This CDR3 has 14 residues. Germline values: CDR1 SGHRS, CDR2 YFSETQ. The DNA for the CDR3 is TGCGCCAGCAGCATCCTGGGGGGCGGATACGAGCAGTACTTC. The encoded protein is CASSILGGGYEQYF.

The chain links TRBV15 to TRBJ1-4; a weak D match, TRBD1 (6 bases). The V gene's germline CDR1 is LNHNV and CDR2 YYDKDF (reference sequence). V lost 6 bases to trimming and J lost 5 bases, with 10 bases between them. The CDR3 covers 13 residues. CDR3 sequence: CATRAGVNEKLFF. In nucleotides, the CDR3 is TGTGCCACCAGAGCAGGGGTCAATGAAAAACTGTTTTTT.

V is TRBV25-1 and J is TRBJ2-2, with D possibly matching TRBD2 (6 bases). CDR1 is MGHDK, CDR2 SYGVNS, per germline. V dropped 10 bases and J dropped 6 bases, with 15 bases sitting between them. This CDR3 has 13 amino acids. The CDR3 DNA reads TGTGCCACCACACGCCCGGGGGCCGGGGAGCTGTTTTTT. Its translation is CATTRPGAGELFF.

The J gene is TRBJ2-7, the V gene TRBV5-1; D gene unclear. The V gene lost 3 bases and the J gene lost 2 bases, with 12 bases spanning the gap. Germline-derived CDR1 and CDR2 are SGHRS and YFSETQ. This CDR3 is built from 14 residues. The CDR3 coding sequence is TGCGCCAGCAGCTCCGGGTATCACCCCTACGAGCAGTACTTC. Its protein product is CASSSGYHPYEQYF. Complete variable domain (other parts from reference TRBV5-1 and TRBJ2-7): KAGVTQTPRYLIKTRGQQVTLSCSPISGHRSVSWYQQTPGQGLQFLFEYFSETQRNKGNFPGRFSGRQFSNSRSEMNVSTLELGDSALYLCASSSGYHPYEQYFGPGTRLTVT.

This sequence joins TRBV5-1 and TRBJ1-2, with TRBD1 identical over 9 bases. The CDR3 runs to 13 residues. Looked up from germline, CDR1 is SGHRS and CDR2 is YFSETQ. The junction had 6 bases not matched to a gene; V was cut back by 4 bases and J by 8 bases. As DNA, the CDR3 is TGCGCCAGCAGCGTCGGGACAGGGCTCGGCTACACCTTC. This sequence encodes CASSVGTGLGYTF.

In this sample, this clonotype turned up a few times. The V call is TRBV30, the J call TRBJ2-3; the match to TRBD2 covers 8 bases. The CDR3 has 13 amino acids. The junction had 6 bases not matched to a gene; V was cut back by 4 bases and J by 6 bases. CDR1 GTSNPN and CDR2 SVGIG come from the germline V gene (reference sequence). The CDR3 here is CAWTKRERDTQYF. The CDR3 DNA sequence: TGTGCCTGGACCAAGCGGGAGAGGGATACGCAGTATTTT.

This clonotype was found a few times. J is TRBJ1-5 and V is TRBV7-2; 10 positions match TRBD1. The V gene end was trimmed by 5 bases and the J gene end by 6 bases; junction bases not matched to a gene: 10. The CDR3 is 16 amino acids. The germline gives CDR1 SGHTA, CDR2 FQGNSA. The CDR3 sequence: CASSPTTGTGAQPQHF. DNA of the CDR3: TGTGCCAGCAGCCCGACGACCGGGACAGGGGCTCAGCCCCAGCATTTT.

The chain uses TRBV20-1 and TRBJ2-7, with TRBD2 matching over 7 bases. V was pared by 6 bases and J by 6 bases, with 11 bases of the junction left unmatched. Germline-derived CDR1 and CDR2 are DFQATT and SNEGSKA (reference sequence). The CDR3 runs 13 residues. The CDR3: CSAVGGTSREQYF. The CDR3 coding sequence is TGCAGTGCCGTCGGGGGGACGTCTCGCGAGCAGTACTTC.

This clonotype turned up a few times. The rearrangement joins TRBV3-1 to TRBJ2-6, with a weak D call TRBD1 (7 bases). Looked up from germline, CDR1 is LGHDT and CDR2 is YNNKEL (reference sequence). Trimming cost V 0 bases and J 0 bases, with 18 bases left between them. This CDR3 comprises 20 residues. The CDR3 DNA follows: TGTGCCAGCAGCCAAGATCGCGGGGACAGAACACACTCTGGGGCCAACGTCCTGACTTTC. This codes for CASSQDRGDRTHSGANVLTF.

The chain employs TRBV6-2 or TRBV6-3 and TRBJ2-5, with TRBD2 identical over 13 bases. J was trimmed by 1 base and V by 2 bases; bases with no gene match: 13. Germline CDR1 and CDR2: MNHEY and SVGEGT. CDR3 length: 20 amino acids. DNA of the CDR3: TGTGCCAGCAGTTACCGGGGCGGACTAGCGGGAGTTCCAACCCAAGAGACCCAGTACTTC. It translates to CASSYRGGLAGVPTQETQYF.

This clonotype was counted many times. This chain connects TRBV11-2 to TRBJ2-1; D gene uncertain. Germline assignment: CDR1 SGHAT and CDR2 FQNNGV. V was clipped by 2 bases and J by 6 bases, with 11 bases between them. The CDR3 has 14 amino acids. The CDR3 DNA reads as TGTGCCAGCAGCTTATCAGATATCAGCAATGAGCAGTTCTTC. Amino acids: CASSLSDISNEQFF.

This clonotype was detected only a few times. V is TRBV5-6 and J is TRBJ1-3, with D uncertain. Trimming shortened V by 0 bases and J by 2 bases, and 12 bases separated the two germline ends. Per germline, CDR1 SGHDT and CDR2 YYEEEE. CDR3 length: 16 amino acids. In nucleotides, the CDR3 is TGTGCCAGCAGCTTGGGGTCCGAGAGGGCTGGAAACACCATATATTTT. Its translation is CASSLGSERAGNTIYF.

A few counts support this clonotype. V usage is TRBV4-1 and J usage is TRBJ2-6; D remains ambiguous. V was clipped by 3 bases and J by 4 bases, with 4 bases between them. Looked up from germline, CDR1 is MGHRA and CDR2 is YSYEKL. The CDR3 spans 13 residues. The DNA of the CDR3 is TGCGCCAGCAGCCACCAAGGGGCCAACGTCCTGACTTTC. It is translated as CASSHQGANVLTF.

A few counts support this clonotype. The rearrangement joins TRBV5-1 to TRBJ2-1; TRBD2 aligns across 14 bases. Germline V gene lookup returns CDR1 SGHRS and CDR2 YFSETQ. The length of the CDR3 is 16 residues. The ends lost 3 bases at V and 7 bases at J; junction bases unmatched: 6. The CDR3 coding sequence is TGCGCCAGCAGCTACCCGGGACTAGCGGGAGTAAATGAGCAGTTCTTC. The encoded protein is CASSYPGLAGVNEQFF.

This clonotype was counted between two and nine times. In DNA form, the CDR3 reads TGTGCTGTAATTTCAACCTACGAGCAGTACTTC. Protein sequence: CAVISTYEQYF. The chain combines TRBV6-5 with TRBJ2-7; no definite D call. CDR3 size: 11 residues. Per germline, CDR1 MNHEY and CDR2 SVGAGI.

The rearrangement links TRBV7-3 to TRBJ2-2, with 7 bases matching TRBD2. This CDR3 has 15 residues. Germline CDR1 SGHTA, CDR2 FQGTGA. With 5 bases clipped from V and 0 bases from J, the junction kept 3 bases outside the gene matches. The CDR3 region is CASSNRGANTGELFF. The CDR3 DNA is TGTGCCAGCAGCAATCGGGGGGCGAACACCGGGGAGCTGTTTTTT.

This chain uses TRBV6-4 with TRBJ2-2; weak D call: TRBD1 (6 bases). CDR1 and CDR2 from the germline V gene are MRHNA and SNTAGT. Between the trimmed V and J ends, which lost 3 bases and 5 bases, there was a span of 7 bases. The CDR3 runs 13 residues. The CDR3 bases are TGTGCCAGCAGTGATCAGGGGACCGGGGAGCTGTTTTTT. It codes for CASSDQGTGELFF.

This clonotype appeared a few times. CDR3 in amino acids: CASSSSGRLGTGELFF. In DNA, the CDR3 is TGTGCCAGCAGTAGTAGCGGGAGGTTGGGCACCGGGGAGCTGTTTTTT. The chain uses TRBV28 and TRBJ2-2; 10 bases map to TRBD2. With 5 bases clipped from V and 4 bases from J, the junction kept 7 bases outside the gene matches. Germline V lookup: CDR1 MDHEN, CDR2 SYDVKM. CDR3 length: 16 residues.

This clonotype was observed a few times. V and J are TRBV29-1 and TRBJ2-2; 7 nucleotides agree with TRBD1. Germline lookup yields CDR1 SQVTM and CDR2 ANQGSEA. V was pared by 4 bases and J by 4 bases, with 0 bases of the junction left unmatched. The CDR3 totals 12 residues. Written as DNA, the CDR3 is TGCAGCGTTGGACAGGGCACCGGGGAGCTGTTTTTT. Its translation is CSVGQGTGELFF.

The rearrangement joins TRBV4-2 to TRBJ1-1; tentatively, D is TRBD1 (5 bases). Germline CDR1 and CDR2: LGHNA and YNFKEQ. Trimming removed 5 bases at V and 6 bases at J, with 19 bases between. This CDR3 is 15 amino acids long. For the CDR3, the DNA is TGTGCCAGCAGCTCGCATGGGGGAAAAGGGTCTGAAGCTTTCTTT. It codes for CASSSHGGKGSEAFF.

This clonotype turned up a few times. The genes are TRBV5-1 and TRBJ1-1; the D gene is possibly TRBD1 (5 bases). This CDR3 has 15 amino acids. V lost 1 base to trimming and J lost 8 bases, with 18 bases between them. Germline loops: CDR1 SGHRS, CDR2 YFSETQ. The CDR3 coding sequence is TGCGCCAGCAGCTTGCAAGGGGCCGCCGTAATGGAAGCTTTCTTT. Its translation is CASSLQGAAVMEAFF.

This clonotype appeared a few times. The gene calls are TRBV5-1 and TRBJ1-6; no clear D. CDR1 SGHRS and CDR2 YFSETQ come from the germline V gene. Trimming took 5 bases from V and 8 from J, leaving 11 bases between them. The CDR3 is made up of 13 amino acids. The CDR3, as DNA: TGCGCCAGCAGTTCCCAGGAGGATTCACCCCTCCACTTT. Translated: CASSSQEDSPLHF. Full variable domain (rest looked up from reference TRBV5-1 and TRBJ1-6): KAGVTQTPRYLIKTRGQQVTLSCSPISGHRSVSWYQQTPGQGLQFLFEYFSETQRNKGNFPGRFSGRQFSNSRSEMNVSTLELGDSALYLCASSSQEDSPLHFGNGTRLTVT.

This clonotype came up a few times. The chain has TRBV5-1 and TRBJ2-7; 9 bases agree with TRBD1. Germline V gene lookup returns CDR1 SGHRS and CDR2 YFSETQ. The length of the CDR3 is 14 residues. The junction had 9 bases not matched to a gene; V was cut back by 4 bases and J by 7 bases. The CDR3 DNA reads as TGCGCCAGCAGCCCGGGACAGGGAGGCGAAGAGCAGTACTTC. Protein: CASSPGQGGEEQYF. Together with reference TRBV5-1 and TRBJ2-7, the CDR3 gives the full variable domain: KAGVTQTPRYLIKTRGQQVTLSCSPISGHRSVSWYQQTPGQGLQFLFEYFSETQRNKGNFPGRFSGRQFSNSRSEMNVSTLELGDSALYLCASSPGQGGEEQYFGPGTRLTVT.

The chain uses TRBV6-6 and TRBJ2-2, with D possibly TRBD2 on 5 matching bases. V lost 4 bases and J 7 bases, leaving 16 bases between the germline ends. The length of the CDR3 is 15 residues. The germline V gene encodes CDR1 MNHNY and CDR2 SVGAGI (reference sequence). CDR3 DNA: TGTGCCAGCAGTTCCATTGTGACCCGGGGCGGGGAGCTGTTTTTT. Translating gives CASSSIVTRGGELFF.

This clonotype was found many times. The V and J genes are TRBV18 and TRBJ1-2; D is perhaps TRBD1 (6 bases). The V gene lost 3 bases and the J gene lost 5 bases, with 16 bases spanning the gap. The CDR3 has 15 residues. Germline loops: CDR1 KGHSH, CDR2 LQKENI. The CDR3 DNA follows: TGTGCCAGCTCACCGGGGACACCAGACCTTTATGGCTACACCTTC. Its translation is CASSPGTPDLYGYTF.

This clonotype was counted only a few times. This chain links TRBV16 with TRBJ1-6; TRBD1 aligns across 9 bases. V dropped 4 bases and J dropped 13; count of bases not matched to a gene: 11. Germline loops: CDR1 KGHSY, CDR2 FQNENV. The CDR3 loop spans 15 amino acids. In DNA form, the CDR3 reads TGTGCCAGCAGCCTTCAACAGGGGGCGAAAATCCCCCTCCACTTT. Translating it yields CASSLQQGAKIPLHF. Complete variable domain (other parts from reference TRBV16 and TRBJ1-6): GEEVAQTPKHLVRGEGQKAKLYCAPIKGHSYVFWYQQVLKNEFKFLISFQNENVFDETGMPKERFSAKCLPNSPCSLEIQATKLEDSAVYFCASSLQQGAKIPLHFGNGTRLTVT.

CDR3 nucleotide sequence: TGTGCCAGCAGCTACAGTAGTGCCCTCACAGATACGCAGTATTTT. It translates to CASSYSSALTDTQYF. The V and J genes are TRBV7-2 and TRBJ2-3; D not certain. The CDR3 sequence is 15 residues long. Looked up from germline, CDR1 is SGHTA and CDR2 is FQGNSA. Deletions cut 4 bases from V and 2 bases from J, with 13 bases between.